This TCR beta chain comes out of a study of CD8+CD57+ T cells in acquired aplastic anemia. At the level of the study: The DNA of sorted CD4+ and CD8+ cells averaged roughly 3.2 ug.

TCR beta VDJ and CDR3 profiles were obtained from a genomic DNA template. TCRdb reanalysed the reads using MiXCR and keeps one entry per CDR3 protein. Of 210,000 or so distinct CDR3 sequences listed, almost 50% are singletons. On this clonotype: Its matching antigen is unknown.

CD8+CD57+ cell expansion had been shown by flow cytometry in patients chosen for sequencing. The diagnosis in all patients was severe acquired aplastic anemia. Deletions cut 6 bases from V and 5 bases from J, with 16 bases between. Germline lookup yields CDR1 DFQATT and CDR2 SNEGSKA (reference sequence). There are 13 residues in the CDR3. Study results and caveats: Some 28 CD8+ CDR3 sequences occurred in both the patients and the controls.

The sequence came from a human donor with aplastic anemia. Sequencing was done on a sample of sorted CD4+, CD8+, or CD8+CD57+ T cells (not recorded which) from PBMCs. The rearrangement links TRBV20-1 to TRBJ2-5; D perhaps matches TRBD2 (7 bases). The CDR3 DNA reads TGCAGTGCGGTACCGGGGGGCGGGGAGACCCAGTACTTC. Amino acid sequence: CSAVPGGGETQYF.